This passage covers 7 T cell receptor beta chains from one sample sequenced in a study of OX40 agonist ivuxolimab in advanced cancers. The table came from immunoSEQ multiplex PCR; TCRdb's copy has only in-frame clones and leaves some out. The table shows 100,000 or so clones, with roughly 94% occurring only once. Sequenced material: CD4+ or CD8+ T cells sorted from blood, taken in a trial of the OX40 agonist ivuxolimab. Receptors originate from an adult with an advanced solid tumor such as melanoma, head and neck, liver or kidney cancer.

The V call is TRBV6-1, the J call TRBJ1-1; unclear D gene. The germline gives CDR1 MNHNS, CDR2 SASEGT. The CDR3 extends over 14 amino acids. Between the trimmed V and J ends, which lost 3 bases and 6 bases, there was a span of 14 bases. CDR3 bases: TGTGCCAGCAGTGAGTACGGGCACGGCGCTGAAGCTTTCTTT. As protein: CASSEYGHGAEAFF.

V is TRBV6-6 and J is TRBJ2-7, with 10 bases aligning to TRBD2. The ends lost 8 bases at V and 6 bases at J; junction bases unmatched: 10. This CDR3 comprises 14 residues. In germline, CDR1 is MNHNY, CDR2 SVGAGI (reference sequence). The chain's CDR3 is CASRPLAGAGEQYF. CDR3 bases: TGTGCCAGCCGACCTCTAGCGGGAGCGGGCGAGCAGTACTTC.

The rearrangement links TRBV7-2 to TRBJ2-1, with TRBD1 as a possible D gene (6 bases). The CDR3 loop spans 15 amino acids. Deletions cut 6 bases from V and 7 bases from J, with 19 bases between. The germline CDR1 and CDR2 sequences are SGHTA and FQGNSA. CDR3 DNA: TGTGCCAGCAGTCTAGAACAGGGCAGTTGGAATGAGCAGTTCTTC. Translating gives CASSLEQGSWNEQFF.

The chain joins TRBV9 to TRBJ2-5; D might be TRBD2 (7 bases). This CDR3 spans 15 amino acids. The V end lost 4 bases, the J end lost 3 bases, and 16 bases lay between the germline ends. Germline CDR1 and CDR2: SGDLS and YYNGEE. The CDR3 spells CASSSGGSPKETQYF. The CDR3 DNA is TGTGCCAGCAGCTCGGGGGGCAGTCCGAAAGAGACCCAGTACTTC.

The gene calls are TRBV29-1 and TRBJ2-1; D is uncertain. CDR1 is SQVTM, CDR2 ANQGSEA, per germline. V was pared by 7 bases and J by 8 bases, with 12 bases between. CDR3 length equals 11 residues. CDR3 sequence: CSGGPRDEQFF. The CDR3 DNA reads as TGCAGCGGTGGCCCTAGGGATGAGCAGTTCTTC.

CDR3 region: CASSLVHDEQFF. CDR3 sequence (DNA): TGTGCCAGCAGTTTAGTTCATGATGAGCAGTTCTTC. This chain links TRBV28 with TRBJ2-1; D not certain. Trimming left V 2 bases short and J 8 bases short, with 7 bases between. Germline V CDR1 and CDR2: MDHEN, SYDVKM. CDR3 length: 12 residues. The entire variable domain, with the rest obtained from reference TRBV28 and TRBJ2-1, is as follows: DVKVTQSSRYLVKRTGEKVFLECVQDMDHENMFWYRQDPGLGLRLIYFSYDVKMKEKGDIPEGYSVSREKKERFSLILESASTNQTSMYLCASSLVHDEQFFGPGTRLTVL.

This clone is a singleton in its sample. The rearrangement links TRBV29-1 to TRBJ2-3; D is possibly TRBD2 (6 bases). The germline V gene encodes CDR1 SQVTM and CDR2 ANQGSEA. Trimming removed 3 bases from V and 4 bases from J, with 20 bases in between. The CDR3 covers 16 residues. The CDR3 is CSVDRRSASVPDTQYF. The CDR3 DNA reads as TGCAGCGTTGACCGTCGATCGGCTAGCGTACCAGATACGCAGTATTTT.